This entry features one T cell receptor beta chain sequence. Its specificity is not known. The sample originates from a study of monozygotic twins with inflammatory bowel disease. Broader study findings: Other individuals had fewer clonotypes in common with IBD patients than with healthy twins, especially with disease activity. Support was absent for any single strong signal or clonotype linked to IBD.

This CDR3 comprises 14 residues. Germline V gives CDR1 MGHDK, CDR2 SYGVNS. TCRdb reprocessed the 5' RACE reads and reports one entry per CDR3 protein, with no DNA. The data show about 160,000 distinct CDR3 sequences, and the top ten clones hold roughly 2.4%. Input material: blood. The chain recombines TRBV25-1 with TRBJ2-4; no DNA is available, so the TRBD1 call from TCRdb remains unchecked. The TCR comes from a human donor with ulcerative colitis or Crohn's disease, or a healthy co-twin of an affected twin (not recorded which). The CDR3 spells CASRPPLTKNIQYF.